What follows are 26 T cell receptor beta chains derived from one specimen sequenced in a study of blood T cell repertoires in COVID-19. Libraries were prepared by immunoSEQ multiplex PCR; TCRdb keeps only in-frame clonotypes and omits some of them. The sample yields around 30,000 clones, roughly four fifths seen once. The sample consisted of peripheral blood. These receptor sequences come from a human donor in a cohort sampled during active COVID-19.

The chain carries TRBV28 and TRBJ1-1; no clear D. V was trimmed by 1 base and J by 5 bases, leaving 8 bases between them. The V gene's germline CDR1 is MDHEN and CDR2 SYDVKM. The CDR3 has 13 amino acids. The CDR3 here is CASSLSRGTEAFF. CDR3 sequence (DNA): TGTGCCAGCAGTTTATCTCGGGGTACTGAAGCTTTCTTT. Complete variable domain (other parts from reference TRBV28 and TRBJ1-1): DVKVTQSSRYLVKRTGEKVFLECVQDMDHENMFWYRQDPGLGLRLIYFSYDVKMKEKGDIPEGYSVSREKKERFSLILESASTNQTSMYLCASSLSRGTEAFFGQGTRLTVV.

This chain uses TRBV7-9 with TRBJ2-3, with TRBD2 matching over 9 bases. V was clipped by 1 base and J by 2 bases; unmatched bases: 7. Per germline, CDR1 SEHNR and CDR2 FQNEAQ (reference sequence). This CDR3 has 17 residues. The CDR3 reads CASSLGVSGRATDTQYF. CDR3 sequence (DNA): TGTGCCAGCAGCTTAGGGGTTAGCGGGAGAGCCACAGATACGCAGTATTTT. The variable domain in full, completed from reference TRBV7-9 and TRBJ2-3, reads DTGVSQNPRHKITKRGQNVTFRCDPISEHNRLYWYRQTLGQGPEFLTYFQNEAQLEKSRLLSDRFSAERPKGSFSTLEIQRTEQGDSAMYLCASSLGVSGRATDTQYFGPGTRLTVL.

This chain links TRBV5-5 with TRBJ2-7; TRBD1 matches at 9 bases. The V gene's germline CDR1 is SGHKS and CDR2 YYEKEE (reference sequence). This CDR3 has 19 amino acids. The V and J ends lost 0 bases and 2 bases, in that order; junction bases with no gene match: 15. As DNA, the CDR3 is TGTGCCAGCAGCTTGGCCGTGGTAGGAGGGCGGACAGGGGCCTACGAGCAGTACTTC. Translated: CASSLAVVGGRTGAYEQYF. The entire variable domain, with the rest obtained from reference TRBV5-5 and TRBJ2-7, is as follows: DAGVTQSPTHLIKTRGQQVTLRCSPISGHKSVSWYQQVLGQGPQFIFQYYEKEERGRGNFPDRFSARQFPNYSSELNVNALLLGDSALYLCASSLAVVGGRTGAYEQYFGPGTRLTVT.

The chain carries TRBV5-5 and TRBJ1-2, with 8 bases fitting TRBD1. CDR1 is SGHKS and CDR2 is YYEKEE in the germline V gene (reference sequence). Losses at the gene ends were 3 bases for V and 10 bases for J; bases not matched to a gene: 8. The CDR3 is 13 residues long. Here the CDR3 DNA reads TGTGCCAGCAGCTCGCAACAGGGACAGGCCTACACCTTC. Its protein is CASSSQQGQAYTF.

The chain is built from TRBV19 and TRBJ2-1; D is possibly TRBD1 (6 bases). The germline V gene encodes CDR1 LNHDA and CDR2 SQIVND (reference sequence). This CDR3 has 16 amino acids. Trimming took off 5 bases at V and 0 bases at J, with 14 bases between the two ends. This CDR3 is CASSPLGGFSYNEQFF. The CDR3 DNA sequence: TGTGCCAGTAGTCCACTAGGGGGTTTCTCCTACAATGAGCAGTTCTTC.

This clone came up a few times. The chain combines TRBV19 with TRBJ2-3, with D perhaps TRBD2 (6 bases). With 6 bases removed from V and 1 base from J, the gap between germline ends came to 11 bases. The CDR3 extends over 14 amino acids. The germline V gene has CDR1 LNHDA and CDR2 SQIVND (reference sequence). Here the CDR3 DNA reads TGTGCCAGTAGGCCGGGACTCGGCACAGATACGCAGTATTTT. Translated, it gives CASRPGLGTDTQYF.

V gene TRBV27 combines with J gene TRBJ2-3; D uncertain. V was trimmed by 0 bases and J by 1 base, leaving 11 bases between them. CDR1 and CDR2 (germline): MNHEY, SMNVEV (reference sequence). The CDR3 sequence is 16 residues long. In nucleotides, the CDR3 is TGTGCCAGCAGTTTATCTTTTCCGCAGGGCACAGATACGCAGTATTTT. Its translation is CASSLSFPQGTDTQYF.

The J gene is TRBJ1-2, the V gene TRBV30, with TRBD1 as a possible D gene (6 bases). The CDR3 is 13 amino acids. The V end lost 3 bases, the J end lost 8 bases, and 16 bases lay between the germline ends. Looked up from germline, CDR1 is GTSNPN and CDR2 is SVGIG (reference sequence). Here the CDR3 reads CAWRDSGGRGYTF. The CDR3 DNA reads TGTGCCTGGAGGGATTCGGGGGGCCGAGGCTACACCTTC.

Turning to this clone: One end of the junction is discordant with germline, which a read error may explain. The chain couples TRBV18 to TRBJ1-5, with TRBD1 matching over 8 bases. The CDR3 totals 15 residues. Germline V gives CDR1 KGHSH, CDR2 LQKENI. CDR3 residues: CASSSDRGSYQPQHF. CDR3 DNA sequence: TGTGCCAGCTCATCAGACAGGGGTAGCTATCAGCCCCAGCATTTT.

The V and J genes are TRBV5-8 and TRBJ1-1; 8 nucleotides match TRBD1. The CDR3 extends over 16 amino acids. CDR1 is SGHTS and CDR2 is YDEGEE in the germline V gene. V shed 0 bases, J shed 1 base, and the junction held 5 bases outside the gene matches. The CDR3 DNA is TGTGCCAGCAGCTTGGTCGCACAGGGGGGGAACACTGAAGCTTTCTTT. It specifies CASSLVAQGGNTEAFF.

This chain connects TRBV19 to TRBJ2-1; D possibly corresponds to TRBD2 (5 bases). The CDR3 is 18 residues long. Trimming cost V 1 base and J 0 bases, with 16 bases left between them. The germline V gene encodes CDR1 LNHDA and CDR2 SQIVND (reference sequence). The CDR3 is CASSIVASGISSYNEQFF. DNA for the CDR3: TGTGCCAGTAGTATAGTGGCCTCGGGAATAAGCTCCTACAATGAGCAGTTCTTC.

This chain connects TRBV6-1 to TRBJ2-1, with 9 bases that match TRBD2. J lost 6 bases, V lost 1 base, and 7 bases had no gene match. The CDR3 has 16 amino acids. In germline, CDR1 is MNHNS, CDR2 SASEGT. In nucleotides, the CDR3 is TGTGCCAGCAGTGAAGTGGTAGCGGGAGTGGGCAATGAGCAGTTCTTC. As protein: CASSEVVAGVGNEQFF.

V usage is TRBV6-5 and J usage is TRBJ1-4, with D possibly being TRBD1 (5 bases). CDR1 and CDR2 from the germline V gene are MNHEY and SVGAGI. The length of the CDR3 is 14 residues. With 5 bases removed from V and 7 bases from J, the gap between germline ends came to 14 bases. The CDR3 DNA is TGTGCCAGCAGTCTTTCCGGGGGAAGTGAAAAACTGTTTTTT. It specifies CASSLSGGSEKLFF.

This clone was counted a few times. This chain joins TRBV4-2 and TRBJ1-5, with 7 bases fitting TRBD1. CDR1 and CDR2 from the germline V gene are LGHNA and YNFKEQ. The ends lost 0 bases at V and 5 bases at J; junction bases unmatched: 7. The CDR3 contains 16 residues. The CDR3 DNA is TGTGCCAGCAGCCAAGATACCCGGAGGGGGCATCAGCCCCAGCATTTT. It translates to CASSQDTRRGHQPQHF.

The J gene is TRBJ1-6, the V gene TRBV27, with a possible D match to TRBD1 (5 bases). The CDR3 sequence is 15 residues long. Per germline, CDR1 MNHEY and CDR2 SMNVEV (reference sequence). Trimming removed 6 bases at V and 6 bases at J, with 15 bases between. CDR3 DNA sequence: TGTGCCAGCAGCGGGGGAGGGTCCCTTAATTCACCCCTCCACTTT. It translates to CASSGGGSLNSPLHF.

The chain joins TRBV5-4 to TRBJ2-1; no clear D. Trimming pared 0 bases from V and 8 bases from J, leaving 15 bases between. The CDR3 has 15 residues. Germline V gene sequence: CDR1 SGHNT, CDR2 YYREEE (reference sequence). For the CDR3, the DNA is TGTGCCAGCAGCTTGGCAGTGACATCTTCCGATGAGCAGTTCTTC. This translates into CASSLAVTSSDEQFF.

The gene calls are TRBV18 and TRBJ2-5; unclear D gene. The germline V gene has CDR1 KGHSH and CDR2 LQKENI. This CDR3 region has 14 residues. Trimming shortened V by 3 bases and J by 0 bases, and 8 bases separated the two germline ends. CDR3 amino acids: CASSPLQNQETQYF. CDR3 nucleotide sequence: TGTGCCAGCTCACCGTTACAGAACCAAGAGACCCAGTACTTC. Filled out from reference TRBV18 and TRBJ2-5, the complete variable domain reads NAGVMQNPRHLVRRRGQEARLRCSPMKGHSHVYWYRQLPEEGLKFMVYLQKENIIDESGMPKERFSAEFPKEGPSILRIQQVVRGDSAAYFCASSPLQNQETQYFGPGTRLLVL.

The chain's CDR3 is CASSQDQGSWSRVAFF. In nucleotides, the CDR3 is TGTGCCAGCAGCCAAGATCAGGGGTCCTGGTCAAGGGTAGCTTTCTTT. The chain links TRBV3-1 (or the pseudogene TRBV3-2) to TRBJ1-1; weak D call: TRBD1 (6 bases). The CDR3 runs to 16 residues. Germline values: CDR1 LGHDT, CDR2 YNNKEL (reference sequence). With 0 bases removed from V and 10 bases from J, the gap between germline ends came to 21 bases.

This clone was counted a single time. The chain uses TRBV18 and TRBJ2-7; 7 positions match TRBD1. The CDR3 consists of 15 residues. The trim removed 3 bases at V and 1 base at J, leaving 6 bases unmatched. Per the germline V gene, CDR1 is KGHSH and CDR2 is LQKENI. Written as DNA, the CDR3 is TGTGCCAGCTCACCTTTGACAGGGCATTCCTACGAGCAGTACTTC. Translation: CASSPLTGHSYEQYF.

This chain joins TRBV4-1 and TRBJ2-5, with a weak D call TRBD1 (5 bases). The V end lost 8 bases, the J end lost 5 bases, and 9 bases lay between the germline ends. Germline-derived CDR1 and CDR2 are MGHRA and YSYEKL. CDR3 length equals 11 residues. The CDR3 DNA is TGCGCCAGCGCTAAGGGGGAGACCCAGTACTTC. Amino acid sequence: CASAKGETQYF.

V is TRBV7-8 and J is TRBJ2-7; D is perhaps TRBD1 (5 bases). The CDR3 is 13 residues long. Germline CDR1 is SGHVS and CDR2 is FQNEAQ. With 8 bases removed from V and 5 bases from J, the gap between germline ends came to 16 bases. The CDR3 DNA is TGTGCCAGCTCGCAGACAGTCCGCAACGAGCAGTACTTC. This encodes CASSQTVRNEQYF. Combining the CDR3 with reference TRBV7-8 and TRBJ2-7 gives the whole variable domain GAGVSQSPRYKVAKRGQDVALRCDPISGHVSLFWYQQALGQGPEFLTYFQNEAQLDKSGLPSDRFFAERPEGSVSTLKIQRTQQEDSAVYLCASSQTVRNEQYFGPGTRLTVT.

J is TRBJ2-1 and V is TRBV6-2 or TRBV6-3, with 8 bases fitting TRBD2. The CDR3 extends over 17 amino acids. CDR1 and CDR2 (germline): MNHEY, SVGEGT. V gave up 2 bases and J gave up 6 bases; unmatched junction bases: 12. DNA for the CDR3: TGTGCCAGCAGTTACATATTTGGCGGGAGGAGTGGCAATGAGCAGTTCTTC. It yields the protein CASSYIFGGRSGNEQFF.

The chain links TRBV27 to TRBJ2-5, with a weak D call TRBD1 (6 bases). The CDR3 loop spans 15 amino acids. V dropped 6 bases and J dropped 2 bases, with 16 bases sitting between them. The germline gives CDR1 MNHEY, CDR2 SMNVEV (reference sequence). In nucleotides, the CDR3 is TGTGCCAGCAGCTCACCGGGACACAAACAAGAGACCCAGTACTTC. As protein: CASSSPGHKQETQYF.

The chain links TRBV11-2 to TRBJ2-3; 12 positions agree with TRBD2. V lost 4 bases and J lost 2; bases outside the gene matches: 4. The length of the CDR3 is 16 residues. Germline V gene data show CDR1 as SGHAT and CDR2 as FQNNGV. CDR3 nucleotide sequence: TGTGCCAGCAGCTCCGGACTAGCGGGGTTCACAGATACGCAGTATTTT. Translated: CASSSGLAGFTDTQYF.

In this sample, this clone turned up a few times. The V gene is TRBV30, the J gene TRBJ1-5; D perhaps matches TRBD1 (5 bases). Germline CDR1 GTSNPN, CDR2 SVGIG (reference sequence). Between the trimmed V and J ends, which lost 5 bases and 3 bases, there was a span of 11 bases. There are 13 residues in the CDR3. Here the CDR3 reads CAWSSGINQPQHF. The CDR3 DNA sequence: TGTGCCTGGTCTTCAGGGATCAATCAGCCCCAGCATTTT. The whole variable domain, remainder taken from reference TRBV30 and TRBJ1-5, is SQTIHQWPATLVQPVGSPLSLECTVEGTSNPNLYWYRQAAGRGLQLLFYSVGIGQISSEVPQNLSASRPQDRQFILSSKKLLLSDSGFYLCAWSSGINQPQHFGDGTRLSIL.

The rearrangement joins TRBV19 to TRBJ2-3, with TRBD1 identical over 7 bases. The CDR3 contains 16 residues. V shed 3 bases and J 0 bases; nucleotides not matched to a gene: 6. The germline CDR1 and CDR2 sequences are LNHDA and SQIVND (reference sequence). The CDR3 region is CASSMRAGGSTDTQYF. CDR3 DNA: TGTGCCAGTAGTATGAGGGCAGGGGGAAGCACAGATACGCAGTATTTT.